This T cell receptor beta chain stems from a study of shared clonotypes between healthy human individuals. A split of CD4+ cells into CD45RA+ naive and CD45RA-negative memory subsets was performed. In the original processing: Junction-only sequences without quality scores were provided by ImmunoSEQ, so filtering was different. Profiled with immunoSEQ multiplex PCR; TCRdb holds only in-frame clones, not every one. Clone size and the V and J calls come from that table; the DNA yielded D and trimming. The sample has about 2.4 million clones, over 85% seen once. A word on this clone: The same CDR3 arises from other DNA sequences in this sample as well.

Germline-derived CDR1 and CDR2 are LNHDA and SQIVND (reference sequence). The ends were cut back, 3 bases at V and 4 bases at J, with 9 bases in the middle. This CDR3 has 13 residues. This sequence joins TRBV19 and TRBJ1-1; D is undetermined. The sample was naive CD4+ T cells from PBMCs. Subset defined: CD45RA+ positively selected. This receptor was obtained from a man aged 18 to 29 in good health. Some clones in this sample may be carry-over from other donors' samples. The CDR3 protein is CASSIQAGTEAFF. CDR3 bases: TGTGCCAGTAGTATCCAGGCCGGCACTGAAGCTTTCTTT.